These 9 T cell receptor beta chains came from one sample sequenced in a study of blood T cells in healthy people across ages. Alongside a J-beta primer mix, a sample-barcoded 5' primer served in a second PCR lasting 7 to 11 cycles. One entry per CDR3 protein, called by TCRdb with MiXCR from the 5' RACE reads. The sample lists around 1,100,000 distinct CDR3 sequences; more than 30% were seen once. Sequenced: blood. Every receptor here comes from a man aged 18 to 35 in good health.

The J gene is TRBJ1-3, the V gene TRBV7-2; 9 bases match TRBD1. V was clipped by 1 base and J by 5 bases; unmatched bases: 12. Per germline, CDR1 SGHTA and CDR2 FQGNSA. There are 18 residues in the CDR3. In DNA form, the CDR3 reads TGTGCCAGCAGCTTAGTCACTCCGGGACAGGGTAAAAGAAACACCATATATTTT. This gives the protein CASSLVTPGQGKRNTIYF.

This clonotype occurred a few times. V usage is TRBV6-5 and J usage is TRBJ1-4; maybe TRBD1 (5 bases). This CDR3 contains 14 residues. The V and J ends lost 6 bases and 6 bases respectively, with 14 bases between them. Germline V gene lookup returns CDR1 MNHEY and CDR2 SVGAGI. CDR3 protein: CASRNPGTYEKLFF. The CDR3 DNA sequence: TGTGCCAGCAGAAATCCCGGGACCTATGAAAAACTGTTTTTT.

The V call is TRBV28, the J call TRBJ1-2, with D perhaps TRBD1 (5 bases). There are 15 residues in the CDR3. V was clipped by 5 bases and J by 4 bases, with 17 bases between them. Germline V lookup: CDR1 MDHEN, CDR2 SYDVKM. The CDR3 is CASSGGSQNLYGYTF. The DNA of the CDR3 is TGTGCCAGCAGTGGGGGTTCCCAGAACCTCTATGGCTACACCTTC.

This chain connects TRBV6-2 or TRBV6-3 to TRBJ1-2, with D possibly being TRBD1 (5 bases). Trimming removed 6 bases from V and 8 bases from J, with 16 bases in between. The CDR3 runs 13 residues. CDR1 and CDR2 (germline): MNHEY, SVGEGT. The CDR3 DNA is TGTGCCAGCAGAGCCAGGACAAGGCACGGCTACACCTTC. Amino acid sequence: CASRARTRHGYTF.

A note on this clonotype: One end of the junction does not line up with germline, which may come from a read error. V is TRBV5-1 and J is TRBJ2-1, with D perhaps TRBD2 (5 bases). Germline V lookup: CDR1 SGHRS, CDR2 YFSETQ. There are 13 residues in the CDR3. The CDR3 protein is CASSRPPEGELFF. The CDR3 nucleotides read TGCGCCAGCAGCCGACCGCCCGAGGGCGAGCTGTTCTTC.

Here the CDR3 reads CASSFGRVYEQYF. The CDR3 bases are TGTGCCAGCAGTTTTGGTCGGGTCTACGAGCAGTACTTC. V is TRBV12-3 or TRBV12-4 and J is TRBJ2-7; no reliable D call. The CDR3 consists of 13 residues. Trimming took off 3 bases at V and 3 bases at J, with 9 bases between the two ends.

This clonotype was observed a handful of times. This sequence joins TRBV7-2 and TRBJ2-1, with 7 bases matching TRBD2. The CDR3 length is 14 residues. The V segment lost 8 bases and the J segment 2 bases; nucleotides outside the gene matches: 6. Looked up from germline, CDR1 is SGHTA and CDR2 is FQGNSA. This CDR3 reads CASRGGAAYNEQFF. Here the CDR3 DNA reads TGTGCCAGCCGCGGGGGAGCTGCCTACAATGAGCAGTTCTTC.

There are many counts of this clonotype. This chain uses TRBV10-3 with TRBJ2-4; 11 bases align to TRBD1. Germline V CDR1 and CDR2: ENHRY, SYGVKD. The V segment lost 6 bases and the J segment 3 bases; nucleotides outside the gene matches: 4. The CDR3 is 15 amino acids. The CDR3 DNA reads TGTGCCATCAGCGCCGGGACAGGGGGCAAAAACATTCAGTACTTC. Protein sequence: CAISAGTGGKNIQYF.

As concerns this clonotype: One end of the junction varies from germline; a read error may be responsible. DNA for the CDR3: TGCGGTGCTAGAGACGCTACCGGCGCTCAGCCCCAGCATTTT. Protein product: CGARDATGAQPQHF. The chain couples TRBV20-1 to TRBJ1-5; no definite D call. The germline V gene encodes CDR1 DFQATT and CDR2 SNEGSKA (reference sequence). This CDR3 contains 14 residues.